The rows below give T cell receptor beta chains drawn from one sample of a study of blood T cells in healthy people across ages. One entry per CDR3 protein results from TCRdb running MiXCR on the 5' RACE reads. The repertoire holds about 1,800,000 distinct CDR3 sequences, with about 30% as singletons. The material sequenced was blood. The receptor source for this set is a woman in her thirties in good health. CDR3s include the opening cysteine and the closing phenylalanine or tryptophan. D genes are given only for firm matches. The listing skips clone size in some rows; elsewhere it reads once, few, many or a size class.

D,V,J,size,DNA,CDR3
NA,TRBV10-3,TRBJ2-3,few,TGTGCCATCAGTGAGTCGGGTCGGGACACAGATACGCAGTATTTT,CAISESGRDTDTQYF
NA,TRBV19,TRBJ1-5,NA,TGTGCCAGTAGTATACAGCAGTATAGCAATCAGCCCCAGCATTTT,CASSIQQYSNQPQHF
TRBD1,TRBV11-2,TRBJ1-4,NA,TGTGCCAGCAGAGCGACCGGGACAGCTTTCACTAATGAAAAACGGTTTTTT,CASRATGTAFTNEKRFF
NA,TRBV27,TRBJ2-7,few,TGTGCCAGCAGTCGGCCCGCATCGGACGGAAAACTCTACGAGCAGTACTTC,CASSRPASDGKLYEQYF
NA,TRBV20-1,TRBJ2-1,few,TGCAGTGCTAGTTTTTATGTAGTCTCGGAGCAGTTCTTC,CSASFYVVSEQFF
NA,TRBV7-6,TRBJ1-4,many,TGTGCCAGCAGCCCACGCTACCGGGAGATTCGTACTGAAAAACTGTTTTTT,CASSPRYREIRTEKLFF
NA,TRBV2,TRBJ2-7,NA,TGTGCCACCAAGGACTCCCGCAACGCCTACGAGCAGTACTTC,CATKDSRNAYEQYF
NA,TRBV20-1,TRBJ1-4,few,TGCAGTGCTAGAGATACTAGAGATGCTAATGAAAAACTGTTTTTT,CSARDTRDANEKLFF
NA,TRBV19,TRBJ2-3,NA,TGTGCCAGTAGTGCAACCGAAGCCACAGATACGCAGTATTTT,CASSATEATDTQYF
NA,TRBV7-6,TRBJ1-2,NA,TGTGCCAGCAGCTTATCGCTCCTGAGTAATGGCTACACCTTC,CASSLSLLSNGYTF
NA,TRBV7-8,TRBJ1-5,NA,TGTGCCAGCACCAAGACAGAGAAGATCAACGTAGAGCCCCAGCATTTT,CASTKTEKINVEPQHF
TRBD1,TRBV5-1,TRBJ2-7,NA,TGCGCCAGCAGGACAGGGAACCACGAGCAGTACTTC,CASRTGNHEQYF
NA,TRBV6-5,TRBJ1-1,few,TGTGCCAGCGGTAACAGGGAGGGGACTGAAGCTTTCTTT,CASGNREGTEAFF
NA,TRBV25-1,TRBJ1-2,few,TGTGCCAGCAGTCGGACGGACCTATCTGGCTACACCTTC,CASSRTDLSGYTF
NA,TRBV4-3,TRBJ2-1,few,TGCGCCAGCAGCCTCTTTGTGAGTAATGAGCAGTTCTTC,CASSLFVSNEQFF
TRBD2,TRBV9,TRBJ2-1,NA,TGTGCCAGCAGCGTAGATGGCGGGAGTAATGAGCAGTTCTTC,CASSVDGGSNEQFF
TRBD1,TRBV12-3/TRBV12-4,TRBJ1-4,NA,TGTGCCAGCAGCTTGACAGGGTGGAAGAAACTGTTTTTT,CASSLTGWKKLFF
TRBD1,TRBV7-9,TRBJ1-2,few,TGTGCCAGCAGCTCGCCAGGGGACAGGGGCTATGGCTACACCTTC,CASSSPGDRGYGYTF
NA,TRBV30,TRBJ1-5,NA,TGTGCCCGGAGTCTGGGACGGAATCAGCCCCAGCATTTT,CARSLGRNQPQHF
NA,TRBV4-2,TRBJ1-5,few,TGTGCCAGCAGCCGGGACAACAGGCGGCCCCAGCATTTT,CASSRDNRRPQHF
NA,TRBV7-9,TRBJ2-1,NA,TGCGCCAGCAGCCGAAGTTACTCGCCCTACTCCTACAATGAGCAGTTCTTC,CASSRSYSPYSYNEQFF
NA,TRBV20-1,TRBJ2-5,NA,TGCAGTGCCAATTTGAGGCAGGGCCTTCAAAAGACCCAGTACTTC,CSANLRQGLQKTQYF
NA,TRBV29-1,TRBJ1-2,few,TGCGGAGGGGAGCCTAACTATGGCTACACCTTC,CGGEPNYGYTF
TRBD2,TRBV5-6,TRBJ2-1,few,TGTGCCAGCAGCTGGGGGGGGAAGGCCTACAATGAGCAGTTCTTC,CASSWGGKAYNEQFF
TRBD1,TRBV3-1,TRBJ2-5,NA,TGTGCCAGCAGTAGCAGTCCGGGGACAGGACCTAGGGAGACCCAGTACTTC,CASSSSPGTGPRETQYF
NA,TRBV5-1,TRBJ2-1,few,TGCGCCAGCAGCCTAATACAGGGTAATGAGCAGTTCTTC,CASSLIQGNEQFF
NA,TRBV12-3/TRBV12-4,TRBJ1-2,NA,TGTGCCAGCAGGTGGCAGGACTTCTATGGCTACACCTTC,CASRWQDFYGYTF
NA,TRBV6-2/TRBV6-3,TRBJ2-2,NA,TGTGCCAGCAGCGGCGACGCCGGCGTGCTGTTTTTT,CASSGDAGVLFF
NA,TRBV7-2,TRBJ1-5,NA,TGTGCCAGCAGCCCAGTGCCGGGACGGCTCACTTGGGGCAATCAGCCCCAGCATTTT,CASSPVPGRLTWGNQPQHF
NA,TRBV7-9,TRBJ2-3,NA,TGTGCCAGCAGCTTAGGTGCCTGGCAGGGAAGCACAGATACGCAGTATTTT,CASSLGAWQGSTDTQYF
NA,TRBV28,TRBJ1-2,NA,TGTGCCAGCAGTCTACGGCCAGGGAGCGGGAGTTATGGCTACACCTTC,CASSLRPGSGSYGYTF
NA,TRBV5-1,TRBJ2-7,many,TGCGCCAGCAGCTTGGGTGCCCAGGAGTCCTACGAGCAGTACTTC,CASSLGAQESYEQYF
NA,TRBV12-3/TRBV12-4,TRBJ1-5,many,TGTGCCAGCAGCCTACAGGGAAACAATCAGCCCCAGCATTTT,CASSLQGNNQPQHF
TRBD1,TRBV5-1,TRBJ1-2,NA,TGCGCCAGCAGCGCCGAACAGGGGGGGAGGTATGGCTACACCTTC,CASSAEQGGRYGYTF
NA,TRBV6-2/TRBV6-3,TRBJ1-5,few,TGTGCCAGCAGCCCACGGGCCGCCGCCAATCTAAATCAGCCCCAGCATTTT,CASSPRAAANLNQPQHF
TRBD2,TRBV5-5,TRBJ2-3,once,TGTGCCAGCAGCTTGGCCCCGGGGGCTAGCGGGAAAGATACGCAGTATTTT,CASSLAPGASGKDTQYF
NA,TRBV14,TRBJ2-1,many,TGTGCCAGCAGCCAAGCGCGGAACGCTAGGAGGTTCTTC,CASSQARNARRFF
TRBD2,TRBV6-6,TRBJ2-1,few,TGTGCCAGCAGTTCGTCCGGGACTAGCGGGAATGAGCAGTTCTTC,CASSSSGTSGNEQFF
TRBD1,TRBV30,TRBJ2-7,few,TGTGCCTGGATACCCACAGGGGACGAGCAGTACTTC,CAWIPTGDEQYF
TRBD1,TRBV29-1,TRBJ2-7,many,TGCAGCGTCGCTTTGGGACAGGGTAACTACGAGCAGTACTTC,CSVALGQGNYEQYF
NA,TRBV9,TRBJ2-3,few,TGTGCCTCAAGTAGGGGGGGCCTCGAAGATACGCAGTATTTT,CASSRGGLEDTQYF
NA,TRBV5-1,TRBJ2-3,NA,TGCGCCAGCAGCTCGGAGGGAGCCACAGATACGCAGTATTTT,CASSSEGATDTQYF
TRBD1,TRBV5-1,TRBJ2-5,many,TGTGCCAGCAGCACCGGGACAGGGGAAGAGACCCAGTACTTC,CASSTGTGEETQYF
NA,TRBV4-1,TRBJ2-3,NA,TGCGCCAGCAGCCAAGATGGAAGGGACCCAGATACGCAGTATTTT,CASSQDGRDPDTQYF
TRBD1,TRBV5-1,TRBJ2-7,many,TGCGCCAGCAGCTATTATGGGACAGGGTTCCGCGAGCAGTACTTC,CASSYYGTGFREQYF
NA,TRBV12-3/TRBV12-4,TRBJ1-5,NA,TGTGCCAGCAGTTTCTCTAGTAGCAATCGGCCCCAGCATTTT,CASSFSSSNRPQHF
TRBD2,TRBV5-1,TRBJ2-3,NA,TGCGCCAGCAGCAAGACTAGCGACCCCACAGATACGCAGTATTTT,CASSKTSDPTDTQYF